The 20 T cell receptor beta chains in this list originate from one sample, sequenced in a study of blood T cell repertoires in COVID-19. The assay was immunoSEQ multiplex PCR, and TCRdb's table has in-frame clones only and misses some. The repertoire has a few hundred thousand clones, around 86% of them found once; the top ten carry less than 4.5%. Sequenced: PBMCs or T cells enriched from blood (not recorded which). These TCRs come from a man aged 25-45 years who had recovered from COVID-19.

The rearrangement joins TRBV6-4 to TRBJ2-1, with D possibly matching TRBD2 (7 bases). Germline lookup yields CDR1 MRHNA and CDR2 SNTAGT. The V gene lost 0 bases and the J gene lost 4 bases, with 13 bases spanning the gap. The CDR3 length is 16 residues. CDR3 DNA sequence: TGTGCCAGCAGTGACTCTAACCGGGGGGCGTACAATGAGCAGTTCTTC. Translation gives CASSDSNRGAYNEQFF.

This chain joins TRBV9 and TRBJ2-7; a possible D gene is TRBD1 (5 bases). V was shortened by 4 bases and J by 4 bases, with 21 bases between the two germline ends. Per germline, CDR1 SGDLS and CDR2 YYNGEE. The CDR3 is 16 residues long. The DNA for the CDR3 is TGTGCCAGCAGCCCAACCTTGGCAGGGAAAAATTACGAGCAGTACTTC. Translated, it gives CASSPTLAGKNYEQYF.

As for this clone: Its ends do not fully match the called genes, so a read error is possible. The chain combines TRBV6-5 with TRBJ2-7; a possible D gene is TRBD1 (6 bases). The CDR3 sequence is 13 residues long. Looked up from germline, CDR1 is MNHEY and CDR2 is SVGAGI. DNA for the CDR3: TGTGCCAGCAGTGACTCAGGGGTTCGCGAGCAGTACTTC. It encodes CASSDSGVREQYF.

This clone has more than one count but fewer than ten. The V and J genes are TRBV18 and TRBJ2-3; TRBD2 agrees at 7 bases. The CDR3 has 18 residues. The junction had 13 bases not matched to a gene; V was cut back by 3 bases and J by 1 base. Germline V gene data show CDR1 as KGHSH and CDR2 as LQKENI. CDR3 nucleotide sequence: TGTGCCAGCTCACCGTACGGGCGTATGGGGAGGGGCACAGATACGCAGTATTTT. This encodes CASSPYGRMGRGTDTQYF.

The V call is TRBV18, the J call TRBJ1-1; D is ambiguous. CDR3 size: 14 residues. The germline V gene encodes CDR1 KGHSH and CDR2 LQKENI. The germline V and J ends were trimmed by 4 bases and 3 bases, with 12 bases remaining between them. In DNA form, the CDR3 reads TGTGCCAGCTCACGGTACACCGCCGACACTGAAGCTTTCTTT. Translation gives CASSRYTADTEAFF.

The rearrangement joins TRBV5-1 to TRBJ1-1; 7 nucleotides line up with TRBD1. Per the germline V gene, CDR1 is SGHRS and CDR2 is YFSETQ. There are 14 residues in the CDR3. The V and J ends lost 3 bases and 6 bases, in that order; junction bases with no gene match: 8. The CDR3 is CASSSRQGESEAFF. The CDR3 bases are TGCGCCAGCAGCTCGCGACAGGGCGAGTCTGAAGCTTTCTTT.

The V and J genes are TRBV23-1 and TRBJ2-2; TRBD1 might be the D (6 bases). TRBV23-1 is classed as an ORF, of uncertain function. This CDR3 has 17 amino acids. The V and J ends lost 0 bases and 1 base respectively, with 12 bases between them. The CDR3 region has the DNA TGCGCCAGCAGTCAATCGTTCGGGACACGGAACACCGGGGAGCTGTTTTTT. The encoded protein is CASSQSFGTRNTGELFF.

The chain links TRBV20-1 to TRBJ2-3; TRBD2 is a possible D gene (5 bases). The V and J ends lost 3 bases and 0 bases respectively, with 10 bases between them. Germline CDR1 is DFQATT and CDR2 is SNEGSKA (reference sequence). The CDR3 covers 14 residues. The CDR3: CSASSDASTDTQYF. The CDR3 coding sequence is TGCAGTGCTAGTAGCGACGCTAGCACAGATACGCAGTATTTT.

The chain combines TRBV7-9 with TRBJ2-3; D is unresolved. CDR1 SEHNR and CDR2 FQNEAQ come from the germline V gene (reference sequence). The CDR3 length is 14 residues. V shed 5 bases and J shed 0 bases, with 9 bases lying between them. DNA of the CDR3: TGTGCCAGCAGCCCCCCCAGTAGCACAGATACGCAGTATTTT. Residues: CASSPPSSTDTQYF.

The rearrangement joins TRBV28 to TRBJ2-7; perhaps TRBD1 as D (6 bases). The germline CDR1 and CDR2 sequences are MDHEN and SYDVKM. Trimming left V 10 bases short and J 2 bases short, with 18 bases between. This CDR3 has 14 amino acids. CDR3 sequence: CAIEYPGHPYEQYF. CDR3 nucleotides: TGTGCCATCGAGTATCCGGGACACCCCTACGAGCAGTACTTC.

The J gene is TRBJ1-1, the V gene TRBV11-2; 8 nucleotides line up with TRBD1. CDR3 length equals 14 residues. The V gene end was trimmed by 3 bases and the J gene end by 1 base; junction bases not matched to a gene: 1. Germline V gene data show CDR1 as SGHAT and CDR2 as FQNNGV. The CDR3 region is CASSFGTGNTEAFF. As DNA, the CDR3 is TGTGCCAGCAGCTTTGGGACAGGGAACACTGAAGCTTTCTTT.

The J gene is TRBJ2-7, the V gene TRBV29-1; maybe TRBD1 (6 bases). The CDR3 sequence is 13 residues long. From germline, CDR1 is SQVTM and CDR2 ANQGSEA. Trimming took 5 bases from V and 0 from J, leaving 11 bases between them. The chain's CDR3 is CSVRTENSYEQYF. In nucleotides, the CDR3 is TGCAGCGTTAGGACAGAGAACTCCTACGAGCAGTACTTC.

The chain combines TRBV24-1 with TRBJ2-5, with 8 bases aligning to TRBD1. V trimming: 5 bases; J trimming: 5 bases; junction bases outside the gene matches: 6. Germline assignment: CDR1 KGHDR and CDR2 SFDVKD. This CDR3 has 14 residues. CDR3 nucleotide sequence: TGTGCCACCAGTGGACCGACAGGGGTTGAGACCCAGTACTTC. Protein sequence: CATSGPTGVETQYF.

V usage is TRBV5-4 and J usage is TRBJ1-1; 9 bases match TRBD1. The CDR3 spans 14 residues. V lost 4 bases, J lost 4 bases, and 5 bases stayed unmatched. CDR1 and CDR2 from the germline V gene are SGHNT and YYREEE (reference sequence). CDR3 loop: CASSPGQGITEAFF. The CDR3 bases are TGTGCCAGCAGCCCAGGACAGGGGATCACTGAAGCTTTCTTT.

This rearrangement joins TRBV28 to TRBJ1-6; no clear D gene. Germline CDR1 reads MDHEN; CDR2 reads SYDVKM. The CDR3 runs 14 residues. The ends were cut back, 3 bases at V and 10 bases at J, with 13 bases in the middle. CDR3 DNA: TGTGCCAGCAGTTTCCCCAACAGTAGGTCACCCCTCCACTTT. Protein: CASSFPNSRSPLHF.

V usage is TRBV11-3 and J usage is TRBJ2-3; 12 positions agree with TRBD2. The trim removed 5 bases at V and 3 bases at J, leaving 6 bases unmatched. This CDR3 contains 16 residues. CDR1 is SGHNT and CDR2 is YENEEA in the germline V gene. As DNA, the CDR3 is TGTGCCAGCAGCATTTCTAGCGGGAGGGGGACAGATACGCAGTATTTT. It is translated as CASSISSGRGTDTQYF.

The genes are TRBV3-1 (or the pseudogene TRBV3-2) and TRBJ2-3; tentatively, D is TRBD2 (5 bases). Trimming left V 1 base short and J 0 bases short, with 5 bases between. Germline-derived CDR1 and CDR2 are LGHDT and YNNKEL (reference sequence). The CDR3 runs 14 residues. The CDR3 loop is CASSQGTSTDTQYF. For the CDR3, the DNA is TGTGCCAGCAGCCAAGGGACTAGCACAGATACGCAGTATTTT.

The rearrangement uses TRBV19 and TRBJ1-3, with TRBD1 identical over 8 bases. Germline CDR1 is LNHDA and CDR2 is SQIVND (reference sequence). The V and J ends lost 3 bases and 4 bases, in that order; junction bases with no gene match: 5. The CDR3 length is 15 residues. The CDR3 is CASSIPTGAGNTIYF. In DNA form, the CDR3 reads TGTGCCAGTAGTATCCCGACAGGGGCGGGAAACACCATATATTTT.

The V gene is TRBV19, the J gene TRBJ1-5; 7 nucleotides line up with TRBD1. The CDR3 has 15 amino acids. V lost 6 bases, J lost 1 base, and 6 bases stayed unmatched. Germline V lookup: CDR1 LNHDA, CDR2 SQIVND (reference sequence). The CDR3 coding sequence is TGTGCCAGTAGAGCTGACAGGGTCAGCAATCAGCCCCAGCATTTT. Protein: CASRADRVSNQPQHF.

CDR3 in amino acids: CASSPAGTGGKLFF. CDR3 nucleotide sequence: TGTGCCAGTAGTCCTGCCGGGACAGGTGGAAAACTGTTTTTT. J is TRBJ1-4 and V is TRBV19; TRBD1 aligns across 8 bases. Germline V gives CDR1 LNHDA, CDR2 SQIVND (reference sequence). The CDR3 totals 14 residues. V was clipped by 5 bases and J by 10 bases; unmatched bases: 9.